This TCR beta chain comes out of a study of OX40 agonist ivuxolimab in advanced cancers. Overall study context: Six ivuxolimab dose levels, 0.01 to 10 mg/kg, were given intravenously every 2 weeks. The study's findings and limits: Clonal expansion from baseline to week 6 occurred in both CD4+ and CD8+ T cells.

Assay used: immunoSEQ multiplex PCR; TCRdb lists only in-frame clones, some missing. Among tens of thousands of clones listed, more than 85% were seen once. Comments on this clone: Its antigen is not known.

Specimen: CD4+ or CD8+ T cells sorted from blood, collected in a trial of the OX40 agonist ivuxolimab. The sequence was collected from an adult with an advanced solid tumor such as melanoma, head and neck, liver or kidney cancer.

CDR3 protein: CASSFAGGKDGYTF. CDR3 nucleotide sequence: TGTGCCAGCAGTTTCGCAGGGGGCAAAGATGGCTACACCTTC. The chain combines TRBV6-5 with TRBJ1-2; TRBD1 matches 8 bases. The CDR3 is 14 residues long. The V gene end was trimmed by 4 bases and the J gene end by 6 bases; junction bases not matched to a gene: 7. Germline V gene sequence: CDR1 MNHEY, CDR2 SVGAGI.